A selection of T cell receptor beta chains follows, all from one sample in a study of T cells in localized non-small cell lung cancer. TCRdb's table, derived via immunoSEQ multiplex PCR, lists solely in-frame clones and lacks some. This sample has around 64,000 clones; roughly 89% occur once, and the top ten carry about 20%. The input for sequencing was peripheral blood, taken before any cancer treatment. These receptors were taken from a man aged 35 to 70 with stage I squamous cell lung carcinoma. Each CDR3 is given with its conserved first and last residue. A D gene is named only where the DNA matches it firmly. Expanded clones are given a class, and other clones once, few, many or no size at all.

V gene	J gene	clone size	D gene	CDR3 DNA	CDR3 protein
TRBV5-1	TRBJ2-1	-	-	TGCGCCAGCAGCTTGGACTTGAACAATGAGCAGTTCTTC	CASSLDLNNEQFF
TRBV7-9	TRBJ2-7	-	TRBD1	TGTGCCAGCAGCTTCGGGACAGGGGTTTTTGAGCAGTACTTC	CASSFGTGVFEQYF
TRBV2	TRBJ1-2	-	-	TGTGCCAGCAGTGAATCGCCGTATTATGGCTACACCTTC	CASSESPYYGYTF
TRBV30	TRBJ1-4	once	-	TGTGCCTGGACCCAGGGGACAACTAATGAAAAACTGTTTTTT	CAWTQGTTNEKLFF
TRBV30	TRBJ2-1	-	-	TGTGCCTGGAGCCCTAGCTTCGGCAATGAGCAGTTCTTC	CAWSPSFGNEQFF
TRBV28	TRBJ2-2	-	-	TGTGCCACCAAAAAGCGGCACACCGGGGAGCTGTTTTTT	CATKKRHTGELFF
TRBV4-2	TRBJ2-5	-	-	TGTGCCAGCAGCCAAGCGACGGGGGTAGAGACCCAGTACTTC	CASSQATGVETQYF
TRBV19	TRBJ2-2	-	-	TGTGCCAGTGGGGGGACTTACACCGGGGAGCTGTTTTTT	CASGGTYTGELFF
TRBV28	TRBJ2-1	-	TRBD2	TGTGCCAGCACAGGGACTAGCGAGTACAATGAGCAGTTCTTC	CASTGTSEYNEQFF
TRBV28	TRBJ1-2	-	-	TGTGCCAGCAGGACATCTACGGATGGCTACACCTTC	CASRTSTDGYTF
TRBV6-6	TRBJ2-7	-	TRBD1	TGTGCCATCTCGGGACAGGGCCCCTACGAGCAGTACTTC	CAISGQGPYEQYF
TRBV5-1	TRBJ2-2	-	-	TGCGCCAGCAGCTTGCCCGGGGAGCTGTTTTTT	CASSLPGELFF
TRBV5-8	TRBJ2-5	-	-	TGTGCCAGCAGCCTACAGGGTGCGGAGGCCCAGTACTTC	CASSLQGAEAQYF
TRBV5-4	TRBJ1-4	-	-	TGCGCCAGCAGCCAAGATTGGCCAGCGAATGAAAAACTGTTTTTT	CASSQDWPANEKLFF
TRBV5-1	TRBJ1-3	-	-	TGCGCCAGCAGCTTAGGACAACCGAGCTCTGGAAACACCATATATTTT	CASSLGQPSSGNTIYF
TRBV7-2	TRBJ1-5	-	-	TGTGCCAGCAGCTTGGACCAAGCGCCGGGGGACAGCAATCAGCCCCAGCATTTT	CASSLDQAPGDSNQPQHF
TRBV27	TRBJ2-2	-	-	TGTGCCAGCTCTCGGGGGGCGACAGGGTTCAACACCGGGGAGCTGTTTTTT	CASSRGATGFNTGELFF
TRBV7-9	TRBJ2-7	-	-	TGTGCCAGCAGCTTACAGGTTAGCTCCTACGAGCAGTACTTC	CASSLQVSSYEQYF
TRBV7-9	TRBJ2-5	-	-	TGTGCCAGCAGCTTGCCGGGACATCAAGAGACCCAGTACTTC	CASSLPGHQETQYF
TRBV28	TRBJ1-3	-	-	TGTGCCAGCAGTTTAACGGCCGGTTTAAGCTCTGGAAACACCATATATTTT	CASSLTAGLSSGNTIYF
TRBV10-1	TRBJ2-1	-	TRBD2	TGCGCCAGGACTAGCGGGATCGGCAATGAGCAGTTCTTC	CARTSGIGNEQFF
TRBV5-1	TRBJ1-2	-	-	TGCGCCAGCAGTCGGGAGGGGGTAGAAGGCTACACCTTC	CASSREGVEGYTF
TRBV5-8	TRBJ2-7	-	-	TGTGCCAGCAGCTTCGGGCCTAGGGACGAGCAGTACTTC	CASSFGPRDEQYF
TRBV4-3	TRBJ1-4	-	-	TGCGCCAGCAGCCAAGTGGCAGGGAAGTCAACTAATGAAAAACTGTTTTTT	CASSQVAGKSTNEKLFF
TRBV2	TRBJ1-2	once	-	TGTGCCAGCATGGTAACCCGGACAAACTATGGCTACACCTTC	CASMVTRTNYGYTF